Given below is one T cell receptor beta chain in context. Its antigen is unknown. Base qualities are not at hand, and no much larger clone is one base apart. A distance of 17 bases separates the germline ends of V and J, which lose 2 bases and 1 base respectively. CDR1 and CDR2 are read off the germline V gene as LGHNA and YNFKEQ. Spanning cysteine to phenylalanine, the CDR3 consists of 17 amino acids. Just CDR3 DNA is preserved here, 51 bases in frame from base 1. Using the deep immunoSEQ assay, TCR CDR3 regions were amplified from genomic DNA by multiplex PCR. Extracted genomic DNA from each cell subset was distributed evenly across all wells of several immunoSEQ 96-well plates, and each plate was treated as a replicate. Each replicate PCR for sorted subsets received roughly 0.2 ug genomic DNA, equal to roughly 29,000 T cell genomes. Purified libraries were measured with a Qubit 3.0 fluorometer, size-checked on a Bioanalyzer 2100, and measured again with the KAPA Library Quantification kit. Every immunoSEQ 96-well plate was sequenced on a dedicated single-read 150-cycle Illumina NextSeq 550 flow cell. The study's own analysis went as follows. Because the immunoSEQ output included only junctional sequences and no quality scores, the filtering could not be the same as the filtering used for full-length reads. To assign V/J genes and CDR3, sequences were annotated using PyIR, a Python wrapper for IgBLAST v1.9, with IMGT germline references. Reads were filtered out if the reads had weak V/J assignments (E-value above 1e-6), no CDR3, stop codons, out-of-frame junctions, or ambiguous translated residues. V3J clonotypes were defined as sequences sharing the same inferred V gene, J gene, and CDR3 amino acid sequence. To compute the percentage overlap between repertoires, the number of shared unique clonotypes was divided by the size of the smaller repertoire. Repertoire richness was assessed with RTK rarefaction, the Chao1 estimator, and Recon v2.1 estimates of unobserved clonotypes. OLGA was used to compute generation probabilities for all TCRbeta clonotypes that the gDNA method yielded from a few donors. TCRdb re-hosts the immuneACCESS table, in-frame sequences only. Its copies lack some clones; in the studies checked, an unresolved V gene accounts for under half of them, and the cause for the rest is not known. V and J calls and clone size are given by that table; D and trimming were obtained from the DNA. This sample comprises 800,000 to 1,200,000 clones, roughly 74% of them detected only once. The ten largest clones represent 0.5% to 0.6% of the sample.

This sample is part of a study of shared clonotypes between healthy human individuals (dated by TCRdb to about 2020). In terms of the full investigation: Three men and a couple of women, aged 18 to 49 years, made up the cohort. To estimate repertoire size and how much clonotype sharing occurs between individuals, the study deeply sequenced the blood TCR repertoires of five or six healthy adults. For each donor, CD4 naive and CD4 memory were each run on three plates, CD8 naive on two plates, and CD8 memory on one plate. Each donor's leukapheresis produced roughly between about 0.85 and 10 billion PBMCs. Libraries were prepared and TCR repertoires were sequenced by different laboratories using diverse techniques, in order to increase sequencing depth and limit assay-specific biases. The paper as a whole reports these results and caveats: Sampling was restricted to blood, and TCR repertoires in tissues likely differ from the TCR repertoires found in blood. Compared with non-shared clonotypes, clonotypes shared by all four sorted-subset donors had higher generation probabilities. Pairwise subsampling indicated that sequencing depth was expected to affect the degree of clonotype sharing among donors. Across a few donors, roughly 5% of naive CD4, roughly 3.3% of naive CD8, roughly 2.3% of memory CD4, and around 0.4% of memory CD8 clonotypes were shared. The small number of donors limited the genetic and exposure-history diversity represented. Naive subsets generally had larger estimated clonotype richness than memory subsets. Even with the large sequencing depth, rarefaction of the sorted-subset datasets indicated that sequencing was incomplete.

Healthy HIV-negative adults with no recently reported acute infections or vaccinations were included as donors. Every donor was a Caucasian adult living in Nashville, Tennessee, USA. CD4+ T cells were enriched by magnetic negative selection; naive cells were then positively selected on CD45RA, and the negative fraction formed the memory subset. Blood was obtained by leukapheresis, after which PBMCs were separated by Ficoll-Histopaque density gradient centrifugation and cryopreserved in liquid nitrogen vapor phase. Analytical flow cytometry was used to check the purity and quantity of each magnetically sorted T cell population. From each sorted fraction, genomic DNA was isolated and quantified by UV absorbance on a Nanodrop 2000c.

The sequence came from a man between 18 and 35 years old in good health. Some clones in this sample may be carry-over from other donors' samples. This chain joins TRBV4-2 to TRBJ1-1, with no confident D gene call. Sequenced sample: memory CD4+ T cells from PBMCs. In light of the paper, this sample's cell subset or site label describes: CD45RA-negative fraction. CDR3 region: CASSQPPPRDSNTEAFF. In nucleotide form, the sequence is TGTGCCAGCAGCCAACCACCACCCCGTGACTCGAACACTGAAGCTTTCTTT.